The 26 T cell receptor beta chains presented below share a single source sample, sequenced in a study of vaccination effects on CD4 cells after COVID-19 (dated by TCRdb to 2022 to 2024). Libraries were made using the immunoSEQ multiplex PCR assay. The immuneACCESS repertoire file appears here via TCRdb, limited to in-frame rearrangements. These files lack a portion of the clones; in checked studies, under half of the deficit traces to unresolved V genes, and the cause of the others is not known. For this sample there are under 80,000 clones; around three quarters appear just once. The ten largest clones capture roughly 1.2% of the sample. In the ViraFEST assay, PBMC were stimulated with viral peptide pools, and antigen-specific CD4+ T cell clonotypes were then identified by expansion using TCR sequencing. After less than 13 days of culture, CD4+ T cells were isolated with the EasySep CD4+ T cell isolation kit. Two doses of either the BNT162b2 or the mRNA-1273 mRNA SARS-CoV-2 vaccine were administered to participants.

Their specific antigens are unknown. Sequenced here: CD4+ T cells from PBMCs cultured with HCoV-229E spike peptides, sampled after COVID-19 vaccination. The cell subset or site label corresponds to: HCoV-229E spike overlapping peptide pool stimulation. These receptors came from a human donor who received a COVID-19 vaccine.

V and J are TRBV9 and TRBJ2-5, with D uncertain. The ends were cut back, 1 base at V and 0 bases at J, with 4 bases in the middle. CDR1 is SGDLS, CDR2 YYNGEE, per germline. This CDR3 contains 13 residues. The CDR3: CASSVLYQETQYF. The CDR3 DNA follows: TGTGCCAGCAGCGTACTGTACCAAGAGACCCAGTACTTC.

The CDR3 region is CASSGTGGQRSEETQYF. The CDR3, as DNA: TGTGCCAGCAGCGGGACAGGGGGCCAGAGGTCGGAAGAGACCCAGTACTTC. The chain couples TRBV11-2 to TRBJ2-5; TRBD1 aligns across 12 bases. V lost 5 bases to trimming and J lost 3 bases; unmatched junction nucleotides: 10. CDR1 and CDR2 (germline): SGHAT, FQNNGV. The CDR3 totals 17 residues. The full variable domain, its missing parts supplied by reference TRBV11-2 and TRBJ2-5, is EAGVAQSPRYKIIEKRQSVAFWCNPISGHATLYWYQQILGQGPKLLIQFQNNGVVDDSQLPKDRFSAERLKGVDSTLKIQPAKLEDSAVYLCASSGTGGQRSEETQYFGPGTRLLVL.

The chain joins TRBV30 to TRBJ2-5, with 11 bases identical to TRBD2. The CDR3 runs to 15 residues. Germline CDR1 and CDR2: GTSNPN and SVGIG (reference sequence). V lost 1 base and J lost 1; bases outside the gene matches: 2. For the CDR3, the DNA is TGTGCCTGGAGTGCCCTAGCGGGGGGCCAAGAGACCCAGTACTTC. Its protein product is CAWSALAGGQETQYF.

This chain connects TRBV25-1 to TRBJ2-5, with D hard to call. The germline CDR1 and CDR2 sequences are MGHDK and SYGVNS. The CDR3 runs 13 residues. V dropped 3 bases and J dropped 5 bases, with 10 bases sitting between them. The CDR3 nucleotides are TGTGCCAGCAGTGATTCTCTGACGGAGACCCAGTACTTC. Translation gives CASSDSLTETQYF.

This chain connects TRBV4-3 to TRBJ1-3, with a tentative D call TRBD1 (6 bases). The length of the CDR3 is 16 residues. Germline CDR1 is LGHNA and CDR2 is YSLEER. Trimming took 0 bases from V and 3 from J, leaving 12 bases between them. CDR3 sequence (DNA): TGCGCCAGCAGCCAAGACCAGGGGCCAGGTGGAAACACCATATATTTT. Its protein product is CASSQDQGPGGNTIYF.

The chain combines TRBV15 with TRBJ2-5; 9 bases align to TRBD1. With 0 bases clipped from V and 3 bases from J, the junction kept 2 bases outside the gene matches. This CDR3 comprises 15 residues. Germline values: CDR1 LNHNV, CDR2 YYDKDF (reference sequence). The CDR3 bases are TGTGCCACCAGCAGAGACCGGGACAGGGAAGAGACCCAGTACTTC. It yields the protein CATSRDRDREETQYF.

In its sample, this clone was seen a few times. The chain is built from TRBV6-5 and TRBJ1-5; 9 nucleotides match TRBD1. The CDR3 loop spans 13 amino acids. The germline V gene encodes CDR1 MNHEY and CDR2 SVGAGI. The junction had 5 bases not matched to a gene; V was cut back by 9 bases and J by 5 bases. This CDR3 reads CARLQGAYQPQHF. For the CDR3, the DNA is TGTGCCAGACTACAGGGGGCGTATCAGCCCCAGCATTTT.

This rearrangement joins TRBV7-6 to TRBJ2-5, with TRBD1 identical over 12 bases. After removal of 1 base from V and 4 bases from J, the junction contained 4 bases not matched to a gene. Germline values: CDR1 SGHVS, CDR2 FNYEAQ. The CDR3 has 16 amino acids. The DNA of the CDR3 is TGTGCCAGCAGCTTAGTTGGGACAGGGGGCTCAGAGACCCAGTACTTC. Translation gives CASSLVGTGGSETQYF.

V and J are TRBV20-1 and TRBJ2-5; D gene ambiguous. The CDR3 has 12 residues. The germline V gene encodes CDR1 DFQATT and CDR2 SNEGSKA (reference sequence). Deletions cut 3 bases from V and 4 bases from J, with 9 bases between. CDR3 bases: TGCAGTGCTAGTCGGGTTGGAGAGACCCAGTACTTC. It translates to CSASRVGETQYF.

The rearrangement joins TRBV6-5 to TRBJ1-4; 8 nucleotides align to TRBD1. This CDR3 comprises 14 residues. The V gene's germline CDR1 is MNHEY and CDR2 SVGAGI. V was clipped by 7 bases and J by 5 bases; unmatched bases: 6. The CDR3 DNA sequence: TGTGCCAGCACCGAGGACAGGGTAAATGAAAAACTGTTTTTT. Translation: CASTEDRVNEKLFF.

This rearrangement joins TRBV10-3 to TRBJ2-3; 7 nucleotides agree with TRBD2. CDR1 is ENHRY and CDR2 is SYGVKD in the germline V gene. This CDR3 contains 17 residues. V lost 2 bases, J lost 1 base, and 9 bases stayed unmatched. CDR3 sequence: CAISEPTSGDRTDTQYF. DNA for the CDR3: TGTGCCATCAGTGAGCCTACCAGCGGGGACCGCACAGATACGCAGTATTTT.

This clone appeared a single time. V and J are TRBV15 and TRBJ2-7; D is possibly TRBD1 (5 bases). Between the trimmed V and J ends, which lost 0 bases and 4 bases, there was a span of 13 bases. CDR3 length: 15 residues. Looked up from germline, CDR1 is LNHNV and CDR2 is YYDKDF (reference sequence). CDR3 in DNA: TGTGCCACCAGCAGAGATCAAGGGGTACTATACGAGCAGTACGTC. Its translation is CATSRDQGVLYEQYV.

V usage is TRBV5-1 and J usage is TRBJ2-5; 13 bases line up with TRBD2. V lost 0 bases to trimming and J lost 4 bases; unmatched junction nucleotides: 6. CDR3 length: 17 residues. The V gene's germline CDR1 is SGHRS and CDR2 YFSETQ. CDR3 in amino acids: CASSLAGTSGVGETQYF. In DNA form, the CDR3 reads TGCGCCAGCAGCTTGGCCGGGACTAGCGGGGTTGGAGAGACCCAGTACTTC.

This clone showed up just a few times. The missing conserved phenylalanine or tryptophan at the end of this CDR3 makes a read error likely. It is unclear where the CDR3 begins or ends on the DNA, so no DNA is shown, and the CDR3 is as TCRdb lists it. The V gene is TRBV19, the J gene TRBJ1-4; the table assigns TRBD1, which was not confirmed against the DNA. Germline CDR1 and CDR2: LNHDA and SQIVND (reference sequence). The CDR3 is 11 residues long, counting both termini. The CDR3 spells CASSIDRGLGG.

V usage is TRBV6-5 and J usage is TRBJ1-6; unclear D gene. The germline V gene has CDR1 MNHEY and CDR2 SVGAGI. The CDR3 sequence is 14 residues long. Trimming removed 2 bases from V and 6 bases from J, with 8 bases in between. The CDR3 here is CASSYGQSNSPLHF. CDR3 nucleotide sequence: TGTGCCAGCAGTTACGGGCAGAGTAATTCACCCCTCCACTTT.

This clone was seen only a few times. The CDR3 protein is CASSPSVDSEQYV. CDR3 sequence (DNA): TGTGCCAGCAGCCCCTCAGTCGATTCCGAGCAGTACGTC. The V gene is TRBV28, the J gene TRBJ2-7; D ambiguous. Germline V gives CDR1 MDHEN, CDR2 SYDVKM. Trimming took 6 bases from V and 6 from J, leaving 15 bases between them. This CDR3 comprises 13 residues.

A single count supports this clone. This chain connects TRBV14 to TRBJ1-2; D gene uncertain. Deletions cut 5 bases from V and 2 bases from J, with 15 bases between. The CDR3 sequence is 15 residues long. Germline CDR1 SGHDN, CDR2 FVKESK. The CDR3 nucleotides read TGTGCCAGCAGCTCACGACGGGGTTGGAACTATGGCTACACCTTC. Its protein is CASSSRRGWNYGYTF.

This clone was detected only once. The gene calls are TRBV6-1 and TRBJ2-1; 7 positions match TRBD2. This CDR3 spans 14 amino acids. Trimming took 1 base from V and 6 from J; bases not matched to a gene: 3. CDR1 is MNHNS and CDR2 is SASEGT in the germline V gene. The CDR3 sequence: CASSEGLAFNEQFF. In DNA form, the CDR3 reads TGTGCCAGCAGTGAAGGACTAGCATTCAATGAGCAGTTCTTC.

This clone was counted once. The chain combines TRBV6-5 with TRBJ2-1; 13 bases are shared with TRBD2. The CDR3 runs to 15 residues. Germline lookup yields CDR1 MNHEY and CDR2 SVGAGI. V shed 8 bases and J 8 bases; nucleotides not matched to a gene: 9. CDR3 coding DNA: TGTGCCAGCGGGCGGGGACTAGCGGGGATGGATGAGCAGTTCTTC. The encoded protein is CASGRGLAGMDEQFF.

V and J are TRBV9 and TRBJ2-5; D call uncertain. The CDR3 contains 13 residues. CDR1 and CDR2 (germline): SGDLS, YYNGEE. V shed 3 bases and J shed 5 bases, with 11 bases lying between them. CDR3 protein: CASSATPLETQYF. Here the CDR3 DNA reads TGTGCCAGCAGCGCGACCCCCCTGGAGACCCAGTACTTC.

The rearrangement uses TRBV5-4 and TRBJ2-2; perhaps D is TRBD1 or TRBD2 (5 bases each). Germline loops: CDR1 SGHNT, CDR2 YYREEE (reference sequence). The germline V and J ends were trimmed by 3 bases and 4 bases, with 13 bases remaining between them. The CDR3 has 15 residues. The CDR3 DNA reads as TGTGCCAGCAGCTCGGGGACGTCGGGCACCGGGGAGCTGTTTTTT. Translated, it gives CASSSGTSGTGELFF. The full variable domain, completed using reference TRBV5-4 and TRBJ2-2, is ETGVTQSPTHLIKTRGQQVTLRCSSQSGHNTVSWYQQALGQGPQFIFQYYREEENGRGNFPPRFSGLQFPNYSSELNVNALELDDSALYLCASSSGTSGTGELFFGEGSRLTVL.

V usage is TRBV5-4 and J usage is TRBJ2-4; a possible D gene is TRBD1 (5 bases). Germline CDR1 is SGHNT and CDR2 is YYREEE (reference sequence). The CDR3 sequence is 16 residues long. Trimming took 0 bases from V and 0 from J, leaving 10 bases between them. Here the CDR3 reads CASSLVGREAKNIQYF. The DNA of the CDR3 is TGTGCCAGCAGCTTGGTGGGCAGGGAAGCCAAAAACATTCAGTACTTC.

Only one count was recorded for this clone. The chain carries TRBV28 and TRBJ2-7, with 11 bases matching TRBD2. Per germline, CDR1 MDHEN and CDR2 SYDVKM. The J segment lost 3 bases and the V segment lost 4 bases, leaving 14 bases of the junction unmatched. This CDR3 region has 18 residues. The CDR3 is CASSSRLSGGGYLYEQYV. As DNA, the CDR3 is TGTGCCAGCAGTTCCCGTCTTAGCGGGGGGGGTTACCTCTACGAGCAGTACGTC.

In nucleotides, the CDR3 is TGTGCCAGCAGAGGGGGCTATTACGAGCAGTACGTC. Translated: CASRGGYYEQYV. The V gene is TRBV6-5, the J gene TRBJ2-7, with 7 bases lining up with TRBD1. With 6 bases clipped from V and 4 bases from J, the junction kept 3 bases outside the gene matches. The length of the CDR3 is 12 residues. Germline CDR1 is MNHEY and CDR2 is SVGAGI.

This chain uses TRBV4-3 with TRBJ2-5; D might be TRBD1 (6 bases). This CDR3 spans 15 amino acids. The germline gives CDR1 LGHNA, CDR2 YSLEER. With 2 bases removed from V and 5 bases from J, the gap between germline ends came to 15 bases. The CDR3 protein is CASSQTAAGDETQYF. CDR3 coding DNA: TGCGCCAGCAGCCAAACGGCGGCAGGGGATGAGACCCAGTACTTC.

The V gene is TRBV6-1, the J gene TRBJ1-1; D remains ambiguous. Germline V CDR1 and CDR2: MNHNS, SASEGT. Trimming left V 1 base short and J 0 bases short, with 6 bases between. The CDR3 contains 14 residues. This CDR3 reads CASSEGIVNTEAFF. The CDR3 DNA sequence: TGTGCCAGCAGTGAAGGGATAGTGAACACTGAAGCTTTCTTT.